This T cell receptor (beta chain) stems from a study of blood T cell repertoires in COVID-19. Study overall: Italy, Spain and the United States were the sources of the convalescent and acute COVID-19 samples. T cells, B-cell-depleted T cells, or PBMCs provided the cDNA or gDNA that served as material.

Libraries were prepared by immunoSEQ multiplex PCR; TCRdb keeps only in-frame clonotypes and omits some of them. The data hold 30,000 or so clones, with 78% observed a single time. Trimming removed 8 bases from V and 1 base from J; junction bases left unmatched: 4. The CDR3 consists of 13 residues. Germline CDR1 LNHDA, CDR2 SQIVND (reference sequence). The clonotype was recovered from a man older than 75 with acute or convalescent COVID-19. Input material: peripheral blood. The chain recombines TRBV19 with TRBJ1-1, with 7 positions matching TRBD1. DNA for the CDR3: TGTGCCAGTGGGGGACAGAGGAACACTGAAGCTTTCTTT. This translates into CASGGQRNTEAFF. The entire variable domain, with the rest obtained from reference TRBV19 and TRBJ1-1, is as follows: DGGITQSPKYLFRKEGQNVTLSCEQNLNHDAMYWYRQDPGQGLRLIYYSQIVNDFQKGDIAEGYSVSREKKESFPLTVTSAQKNPTAFYLCASGGQRNTEAFFGQGTRLTVV.